This TCR beta chain was sequenced during a study of Graves' ophthalmopathy and Graves' hyperthyroidism. Study-wide results and caveats: The model predicted ophthalmopathy progression with 60% to 71% sensitivity and less than 85% specificity. A 13-signature model separated ophthalmopathy from stable hyperthyroidism, around 88% sensitivity, 65% to 82% specificity.

In germline, CDR1 is SGHNT, CDR2 YENEEA. Trimming took 0 bases from V and 6 from J, leaving 11 bases between them. CDR3 length: 15 amino acids. The authors enrolled newly diagnosed hyperthyroidism patients aged 18 to 65 with under 2 months' duration. PBMCs stemmed from under 11 ml of fresh peripheral blood. Comments on this clonotype: What it binds is unknown.

As the template, RNA transcripts were used to amplify TCR beta CDR3 regions. The authors performed first-round RT-PCR with HTBI primers and then a second-round multiplex PCR. TCRdb re-analysed the multiplex PCR reads in MiXCR, keeping a single row per CDR3 protein. The sample lists 400,000 to 450,000 distinct CDR3 sequences; roughly 21% were seen once. This sequence was found in a woman aged 18 to 35 with stable Graves' hyperthyroidism. Sample: peripheral blood. The chain has TRBV11-3 and TRBJ2-2, with a tentative D call TRBD2 (6 bases). For the CDR3, the DNA is TGTGCCAGCAGCTTAGACGCGACTAGAGCCGGGGAGCTGTTTTTT. Its translation: CASSLDATRAGELFF.